This section outlines one TCR beta chain sequence together with its context. Its antigen is undetermined. Assay: immunoSEQ multiplex PCR; the TCRdb copy retains only in-frame clones and omits some. The sample holds about 98,000 clones, around 83% seen once. This specimen belongs to a study of radiotherapy plus CTLA-4 blockade in lung cancer. CTLA-4 blockade with ipilimumab, together with focal radiation, was given to patients with chemo-refractory metastatic non-small-cell lung cancer. The CDR3 length is 14 residues. Germline CDR1 is WNHNN and CDR2 is SYGVQD (reference sequence). Study results and limitations: Reports state that early shifts in blood T cell clones, with interferon-beta, best predicted response.

The chain carries TRBV10-1 and TRBJ2-5; 11 bases match TRBD2. The J call may be faulty, since TRBJ2-7 better matches the DNA end. Sequences were derived from peripheral blood, sampled from a patient treated with radiotherapy plus ipilimumab. The receptor's source is a human donor with non-small cell lung cancer who had a partial response to radiotherapy plus ipilimumab. The CDR3 DNA is TGCGCCAGCAGTCGAACTAGCGGGGGTTACGAGCAGTACTTC. It is translated as CASSRTSGGYEQYF.